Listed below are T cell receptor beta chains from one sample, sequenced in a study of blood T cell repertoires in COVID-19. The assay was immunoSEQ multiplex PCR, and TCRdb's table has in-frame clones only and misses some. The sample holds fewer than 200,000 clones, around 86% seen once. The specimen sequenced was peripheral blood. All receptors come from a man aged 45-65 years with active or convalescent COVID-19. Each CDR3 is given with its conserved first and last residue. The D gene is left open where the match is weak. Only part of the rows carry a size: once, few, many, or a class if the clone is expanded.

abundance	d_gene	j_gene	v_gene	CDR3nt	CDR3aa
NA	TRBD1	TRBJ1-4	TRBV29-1	TGCAGCGTCAAGACAGGGGGTAATGAAAAACTGTTTTTT	CSVKTGGNEKLFF
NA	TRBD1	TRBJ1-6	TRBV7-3	TGTGCCAGCAGCTCGACAGGGGGCGGGTCACCCCTCCACTTT	CASSSTGGGSPLHF
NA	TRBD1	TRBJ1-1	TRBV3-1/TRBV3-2	TGTGCCAGCAGAAATAACAGGGGTGGGGAAGCTTTCTTT	CASRNNRGGEAFF
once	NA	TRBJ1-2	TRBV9	TGTGCCAGCAGCGTAGAGGTGACAGGACCCGGCTACACCTTC	CASSVEVTGPGYTF
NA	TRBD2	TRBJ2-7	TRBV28	TGTGCCAGAGGACTAGCGGGTGGAGTCGAGCAGTACTTC	CARGLAGGVEQYF
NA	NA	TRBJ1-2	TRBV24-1	TGTGCCACCAGTGATTTTAAGGATGGGAGTGGCTACACCTTC	CATSDFKDGSGYTF
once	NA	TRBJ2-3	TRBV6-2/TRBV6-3	TGTGCCAGCAGCAACGGCCAGTCGAGGACAGATACGCAGTATTTT	CASSNGQSRTDTQYF
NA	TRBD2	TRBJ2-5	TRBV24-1	TGTGCCACCAGTGTAGCTAGCGGGAGTATGGAGACCCAGTACTTC	CATSVASGSMETQYF
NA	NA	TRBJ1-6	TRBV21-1	TGTGCCAGCAGCAGAGACAGGGGACTAAATTCACCCCTCCACTTT	CASSRDRGLNSPLHF
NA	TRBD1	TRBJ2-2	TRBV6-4	TGTGCCAGCAGTCCTTTGGGGGACAGCCCCGGGGAGCTGTTTTTT	CASSPLGDSPGELFF
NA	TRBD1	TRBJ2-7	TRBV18	TGTGCCAGCTCACCACGGTACAGGGGTGAAGACGAGCAGTACTTC	CASSPRYRGEDEQYF
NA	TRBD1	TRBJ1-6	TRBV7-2	TGTGCCAGCAGACGGACAGGCAACCTCGGTAGTTCACCCCTCCACTTT	CASRRTGNLGSSPLHF
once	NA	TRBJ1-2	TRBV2	TGTGCCAGCCTCCCGGAGGCTGGGGGCTACACCTTC	CASLPEAGGYTF
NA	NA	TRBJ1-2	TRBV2	TGTGCCAGCAGTAAAACCGTCGGTAGTGATGGCTACACCTTC	CASSKTVGSDGYTF
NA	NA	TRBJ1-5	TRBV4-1	TGCGCCAGCAGCCAAGTAGGGCGCCAGGGTGGGCAGCCCCAGCATTTT	CASSQVGRQGGQPQHF
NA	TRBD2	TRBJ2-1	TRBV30	TGTGCCTGGAGAGGGACTAGCGCCGTCAGTGGTGAGCAGTTCTTC	CAWRGTSAVSGEQFF
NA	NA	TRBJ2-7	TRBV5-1	TGCGCCAGCAGCTTGCCTACAGGGAACGAGCAGTACTTC	CASSLPTGNEQYF
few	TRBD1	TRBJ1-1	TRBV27	TGTGCCAGCAGTTTATACGGGACAGGGGGTAGTACTGAAGCTTTCTTT	CASSLYGTGGSTEAFF
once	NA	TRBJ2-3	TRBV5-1	TGCGCCAGCAGCTCGGGGGTGGGGGACCCTAGCACAGATACGCAGTATTTT	CASSSGVGDPSTDTQYF
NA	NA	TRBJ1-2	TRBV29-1	TGCAGCGTTGAGAGGACAGCCAACCGCTATGGCTACACCTTC	CSVERTANRYGYTF
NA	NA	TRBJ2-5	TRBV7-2	TGTGCCAGCAGCTTAGCGCTAAGGAGGGTCGGGGAGACCCAGTACTTC	CASSLALRRVGETQYF
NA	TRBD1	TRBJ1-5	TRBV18	TGTGCCAGCTCACCCAGACAGGGAGATCAGCCCCAGCATTTT	CASSPRQGDQPQHF
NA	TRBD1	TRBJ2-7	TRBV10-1	TGCGCCAGCAGTGGGGGGGCCCCGGGACAGGGTGACTACGAGCAGTACTTC	CASSGGAPGQGDYEQYF
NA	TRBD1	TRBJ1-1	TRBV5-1	TGCGCCAGCAGCCCCTTACCTGACAGGGGGTCCGCGTCAGCTTTCTTT	CASSPLPDRGSASAFF
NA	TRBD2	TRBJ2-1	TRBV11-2	TGTGCCAGCAGTCGCAGCGGGGTCTACAATGAGCAGTTCTTC	CASSRSGVYNEQFF
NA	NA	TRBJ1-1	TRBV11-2	TGTGCCAGCAGCCCCACCCGGACAACTAACACTGAAGCTTTCTTT	CASSPTRTTNTEAFF
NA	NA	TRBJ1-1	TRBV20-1	TGCAGTGCTAGTGGGTTTTTCACAAACACTGAAGCTTTCTTT	CSASGFFTNTEAFF